The sequence of this TCR beta chain was determined in a study of CD8 T cells in ankylosing spondylitis. Study-wide findings and caveats: Certain motif variants had earlier appeared in reactive arthritis synovial fluid and blood. Seemingly distinctive of ankylosing spondylitis blood was a TCR beta motif formed by eight highly homologous variants. CD8+ by phenotype, disease-linked clones were relatively rare in peripheral blood.

Quantitative molecular-barcoded 5'-RACE generated the TCR beta libraries. TCRdb used MiXCR to reprocess the 5' RACE reads, holding one entry per CDR3 protein. This sample carries 500,000 to 550,000 distinct CDR3 sequences, roughly 12% of them seen once, and the ten largest clones take around 6.8%. Trimming took 3 bases from V and 2 from J; bases not matched to a gene: 8. The germline gives CDR1 KGHSH, CDR2 LQKENI. The CDR3 loop spans 16 amino acids. This clonotype has only a few counts. Its antigen remains unknown. This rearrangement joins TRBV18 to TRBJ2-7, with 9 nucleotides matching TRBD1. The TCR originated in a male donor with ankylosing spondylitis. The sample comprised blood, either unsorted or a sorted T cell fraction (not recorded which). Written as DNA, the CDR3 is TGTGCCAGCTCACCCGGGACGGGACAGGGAACCTACGAGCAGTACGTC. This encodes CASSPGTGQGTYEQYV.